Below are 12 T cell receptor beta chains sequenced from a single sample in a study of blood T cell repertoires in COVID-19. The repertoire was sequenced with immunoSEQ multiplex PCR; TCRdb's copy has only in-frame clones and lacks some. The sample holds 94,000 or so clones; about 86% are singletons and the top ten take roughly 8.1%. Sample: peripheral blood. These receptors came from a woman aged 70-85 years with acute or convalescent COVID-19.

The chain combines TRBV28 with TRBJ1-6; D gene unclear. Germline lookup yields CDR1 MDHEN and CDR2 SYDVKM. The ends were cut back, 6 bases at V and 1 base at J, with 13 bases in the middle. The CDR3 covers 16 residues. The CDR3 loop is CASSESPGSYNSPLHF. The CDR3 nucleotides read TGTGCCAGCAGCGAATCGCCGGGTTCCTATAATTCACCCCTCCACTTT. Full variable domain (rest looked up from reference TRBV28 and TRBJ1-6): DVKVTQSSRYLVKRTGEKVFLECVQDMDHENMFWYRQDPGLGLRLIYFSYDVKMKEKGDIPEGYSVSREKKERFSLILESASTNQTSMYLCASSESPGSYNSPLHFGNGTRLTVT.

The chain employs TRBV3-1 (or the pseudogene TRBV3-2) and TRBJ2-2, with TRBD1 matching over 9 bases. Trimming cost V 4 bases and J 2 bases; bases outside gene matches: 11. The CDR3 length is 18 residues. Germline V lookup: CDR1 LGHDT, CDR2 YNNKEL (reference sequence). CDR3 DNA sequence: TGTGCCAGCAGCCGGATTACAGGGGGCATAAGAAACACCGGGGAGCTGTTTTTT. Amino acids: CASSRITGGIRNTGELFF.

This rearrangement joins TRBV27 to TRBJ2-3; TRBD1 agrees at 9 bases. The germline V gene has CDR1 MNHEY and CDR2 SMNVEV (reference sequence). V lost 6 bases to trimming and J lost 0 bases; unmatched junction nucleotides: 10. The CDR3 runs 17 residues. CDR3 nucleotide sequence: TGTGCCAGCAGACAAGATACAGGGGGCTCTAGCACAGATACGCAGTATTTT. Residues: CASRQDTGGSSTDTQYF.

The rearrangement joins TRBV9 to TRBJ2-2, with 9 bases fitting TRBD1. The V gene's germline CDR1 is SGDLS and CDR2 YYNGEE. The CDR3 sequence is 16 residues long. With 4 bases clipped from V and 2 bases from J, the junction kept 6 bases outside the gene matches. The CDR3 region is CASSPQTGGNTGELFF. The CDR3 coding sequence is TGTGCCAGCAGCCCTCAGACAGGGGGAAACACCGGGGAGCTGTTTTTT.

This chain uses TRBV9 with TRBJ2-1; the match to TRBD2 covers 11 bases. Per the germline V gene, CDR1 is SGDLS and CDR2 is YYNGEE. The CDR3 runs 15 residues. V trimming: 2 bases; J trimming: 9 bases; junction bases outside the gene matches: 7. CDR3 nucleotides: TGTGCCAGCAGCGTCGTAGCGGGGGGGCTTGGTGAGCAGTTCTTC. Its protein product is CASSVVAGGLGEQFF.

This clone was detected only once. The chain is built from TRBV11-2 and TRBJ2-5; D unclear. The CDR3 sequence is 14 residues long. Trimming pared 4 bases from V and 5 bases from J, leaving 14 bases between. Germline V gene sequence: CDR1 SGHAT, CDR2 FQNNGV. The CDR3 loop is CASSYAARLETQYF. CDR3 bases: TGTGCCAGCAGCTATGCTGCTAGGCTGGAGACCCAGTACTTC.

DNA for the CDR3: TGTGCCAGTAGCGCCGAGGCAGAAAGCAATCAGCCCCAGCATTTT. Translating gives CASSAEAESNQPQHF. The genes are TRBV19 and TRBJ1-5; D uncertain. The CDR3 is 15 residues long. The germline V gene has CDR1 LNHDA and CDR2 SQIVND (reference sequence). Trimming left V 6 bases short and J 1 base short, with 13 bases between.

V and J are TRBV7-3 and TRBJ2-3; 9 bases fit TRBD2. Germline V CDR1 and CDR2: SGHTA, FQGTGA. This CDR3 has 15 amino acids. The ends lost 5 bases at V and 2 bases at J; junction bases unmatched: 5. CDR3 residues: CASSLAGRTTDTQYF. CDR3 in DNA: TGTGCCAGCAGCCTAGCGGGGAGAACCACAGATACGCAGTATTTT.

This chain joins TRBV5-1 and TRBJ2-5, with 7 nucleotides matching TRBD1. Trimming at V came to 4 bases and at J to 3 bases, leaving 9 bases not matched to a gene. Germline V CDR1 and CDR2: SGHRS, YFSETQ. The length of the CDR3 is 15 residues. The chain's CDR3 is CASSQDRVREETQYF. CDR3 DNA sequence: TGCGCCAGCAGCCAAGACAGGGTACGGGAAGAGACCCAGTACTTC.

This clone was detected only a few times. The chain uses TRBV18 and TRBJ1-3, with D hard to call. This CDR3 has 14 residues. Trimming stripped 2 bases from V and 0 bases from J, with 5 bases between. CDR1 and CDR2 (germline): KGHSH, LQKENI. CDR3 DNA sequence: TGTGCCAGCTCACCAGAGAGCTCTGGAAACACCATATATTTT. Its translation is CASSPESSGNTIYF.

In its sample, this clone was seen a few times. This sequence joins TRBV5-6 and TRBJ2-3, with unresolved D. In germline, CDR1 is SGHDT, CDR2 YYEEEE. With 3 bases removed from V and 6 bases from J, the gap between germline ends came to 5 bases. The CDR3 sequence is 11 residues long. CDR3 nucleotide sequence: TGTGCCAGCAGCTCCCGGGATACGCAGTATTTT. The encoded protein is CASSSRDTQYF.

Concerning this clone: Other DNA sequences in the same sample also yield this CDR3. The CDR3 protein is CASSLSGSSYNEQFF. The DNA of the CDR3 is TGTGCCAGCAGCCTAAGCGGGAGCTCCTACAATGAGCAGTTCTTC. The V gene is TRBV27, the J gene TRBJ2-1; 8 positions agree with TRBD2. V gave up 6 bases and J gave up 0 bases; unmatched junction bases: 4. CDR3 length equals 15 residues. Germline CDR1 MNHEY, CDR2 SMNVEV (reference sequence).